These 8 T cell receptor beta chains were all obtained from the same sample, sequenced in a study of blood T cell repertoires in COVID-19. Assay used: immunoSEQ multiplex PCR; TCRdb lists only in-frame clones, some missing. The data show tens of thousands of clones, about 88% seen once. The sample taken for sequencing was peripheral blood. All receptors come from a man aged 65 to 79 with active or convalescent COVID-19.

This chain joins TRBV15 and TRBJ2-7; TRBD1 matches at 7 bases. The ends lost 2 bases at V and 5 bases at J; junction bases unmatched: 3. Germline V gene data show CDR1 as LNHNV and CDR2 as YYDKDF (reference sequence). The CDR3 extends over 13 amino acids. CDR3 nucleotide sequence: TGTGCCACCAGCAGACGGACAGGCAACGAGCAGTACTTC. Translated, it gives CATSRRTGNEQYF.

In regard to this clone: The junction shows a germline mismatch at one end, possibly a read error. CDR3 nucleotides: TGTGCCAGCAGCTTAGGGAGTCAGGGCCCTATACTCTTC. Its translation is CASSLGSQGPILF. This chain links TRBV11-3 with TRBJ2-1, with D possibly matching TRBD1 (5 bases). The CDR3 is 13 residues long. Germline loops: CDR1 SGHNT, CDR2 YENEEA.

The chain has TRBV4-3 and TRBJ2-6; D perhaps matches TRBD2 (5 bases). The CDR3 sequence is 16 residues long. V lost 1 base, J lost 0 bases, and 7 bases lay in between. The germline V gene encodes CDR1 LGHNA and CDR2 YSLEER. CDR3 protein: CASSQVRGSGANVLTF. The CDR3 DNA is TGCGCCAGCAGCCAAGTCCGGGGCTCTGGGGCCAACGTCCTGACTTTC.

The J gene is TRBJ2-1, the V gene TRBV7-3, with D maybe TRBD1 (7 bases). Trimming removed 2 bases at V and 7 bases at J, with 18 bases between. Germline values: CDR1 SGHTA, CDR2 FQGTGA. The CDR3 has 16 residues. The CDR3 sequence is CASSLSTGRKINEQFF. In DNA form, the CDR3 reads TGTGCCAGCAGCTTATCGACAGGGAGGAAAATTAATGAGCAGTTCTTC.

The rearrangement links TRBV18 to TRBJ2-3, with no clear D. The CDR3 sequence is 14 residues long. Germline lookup yields CDR1 KGHSH and CDR2 LQKENI. The germline V and J ends were trimmed by 4 bases and 0 bases, with 8 bases remaining between them. In DNA form, the CDR3 reads TGTGCCAGCTCACGAACTACTAGCACAGATACGCAGTATTTT. It yields the protein CASSRTTSTDTQYF.

The genes are TRBV28 and TRBJ1-5; D not certain. V dropped 10 bases and J dropped 0 bases, with 19 bases sitting between them. This CDR3 spans 16 amino acids. Germline assignment: CDR1 MDHEN and CDR2 SYDVKM. The CDR3: CATLRPGIYSNQPQHF. For the CDR3, the DNA is TGTGCCACCTTACGTCCGGGGATCTATAGCAATCAGCCCCAGCATTTT.

The chain is built from TRBV9 and TRBJ2-7; 9 bases are a match to TRBD1. The J segment lost 4 bases and the V segment lost 3 bases, leaving 5 bases of the junction unmatched. Per germline, CDR1 SGDLS and CDR2 YYNGEE. The CDR3 contains 14 residues. As DNA, the CDR3 is TGTGCCAGCAGCGCAGGGACAGGGTTGTACGAGCAGTACTTC. Amino acid sequence: CASSAGTGLYEQYF.

The genes are TRBV5-5 and TRBJ1-2; D is unclear. Germline V CDR1 and CDR2: SGHKS, YYEKEE (reference sequence). The CDR3 covers 13 residues. V was trimmed by 0 bases and J by 6 bases, leaving 9 bases between them. The CDR3 DNA is TGTGCCAGCAGCTTGGTGGCAGGCGATGGCTACACCTTC. It specifies CASSLVAGDGYTF.